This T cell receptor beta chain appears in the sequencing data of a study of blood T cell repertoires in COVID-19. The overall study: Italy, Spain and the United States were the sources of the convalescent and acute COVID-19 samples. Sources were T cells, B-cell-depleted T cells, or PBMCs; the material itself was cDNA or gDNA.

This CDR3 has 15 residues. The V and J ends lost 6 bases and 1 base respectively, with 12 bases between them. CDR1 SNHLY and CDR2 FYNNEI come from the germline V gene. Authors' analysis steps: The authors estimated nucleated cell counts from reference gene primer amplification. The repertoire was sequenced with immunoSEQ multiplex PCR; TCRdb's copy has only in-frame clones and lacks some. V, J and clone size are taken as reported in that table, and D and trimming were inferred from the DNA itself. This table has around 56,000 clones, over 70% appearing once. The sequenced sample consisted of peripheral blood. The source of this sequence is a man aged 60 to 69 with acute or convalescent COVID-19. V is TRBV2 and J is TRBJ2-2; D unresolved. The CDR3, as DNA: TGTGCCAGCAGAGACCCTCGACTGAACACCGGGGAGCTGTTTTTT. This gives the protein CASRDPRLNTGELFF.